The rows below give T cell receptor beta chains drawn from one sample of a study of T cell changes during pregnancy in multiple sclerosis. TCRdb keeps only in-frame clones here, not all; method: immunoSEQ multiplex PCR. Of 85,000 to 120,000 clones in the sample, just under 95% were seen once. Sequencing was performed on peripheral blood, taken after pregnancy. The receptor source for this set is a female donor with multiple sclerosis, enrolled in a pregnancy study. CDR3s include the opening cysteine and the closing phenylalanine or tryptophan. D genes are given only for firm matches. Not all rows give a size; the values are once, few, many and, for expanded clones, a class.

>.|.|TRBV7-9|TRBJ2-5
TGTGCCAGCAGCCCGGCCGGGGGTCCACAAGAGACCCAGTACTTC
CASSPAGGPQETQYF
>.|.|TRBV27|TRBJ2-7
TGTGCCAGCAGTATCACTACCTCCTACGAGCAGTACTTC
CASSITTSYEQYF
>.|TRBD2|TRBV6-1|TRBJ2-1
TGTGCCAGCAGTGAACTAGCGGGAGGAGTTGGCGAGCAGTTCTTC
CASSELAGGVGEQFF
>.|.|TRBV7-2|TRBJ1-5
TGTGCCAGCAGCTTACGAGGGGGATATCAGCCCCAGCATTTT
CASSLRGGYQPQHF
>.|TRBD2|TRBV10-3|TRBJ2-1
TGTGCCATGGGGACTAGCGGCTACAATGAGCAGTTCTTC
CAMGTSGYNEQFF
>.|TRBD1|TRBV6-1|TRBJ1-2
TGTGCCAGCAGTGAAACCTTTCCCGGGACAGCACGCTATGGCTACACCTTC
CASSETFPGTARYGYTF
>once|.|TRBV11-2|TRBJ2-1
TGTGCCAGCAGCTCAAAGGGGTTTCAAGACAATGAGCAGTTCTTC
CASSSKGFQDNEQFF
>.|TRBD2|TRBV4-1|TRBJ2-7
TGCGCCAGCAGCCAAGCTAGAGCGGGACGGGACGAGCAGTACTTC
CASSQARAGRDEQYF
>once|TRBD1|TRBV2|TRBJ1-5
TGTGCCAGCAGCAGGACAGGGGTTGATCAGCCCCAGCATTTT
CASSRTGVDQPQHF
>.|TRBD2|TRBV5-1|TRBJ2-3
TGCGCCAGCAGCGAGAGCGGGAGTGGGGCCCCAGATACGCAGTATTTT
CASSESGSGAPDTQYF
>.|.|TRBV6-5|TRBJ1-5
TGTGCCAGCAGTTCCAGGGCTTATAGGAATCAGCCCCAGCATTTT
CASSSRAYRNQPQHF
>.|TRBD1|TRBV6-6|TRBJ2-5
TGTGCCAGCAGTTTCCAGGGGGCGGAAGAGACCCAGTACTTC
CASSFQGAEETQYF
>.|TRBD2|TRBV5-6|TRBJ2-7
TGTGCCAGCAGCTTGGTCGGGGGGGCAAGGAGTTTGACGGACTACGAGCAGTACTTC
CASSLVGGARSLTDYEQYF
>.|TRBD1|TRBV7-3|TRBJ1-1
TGTGCCAGCAGCCTAAACAGGGGTTTGACTGAAGCTTTCTTT
CASSLNRGLTEAFF
>once|.|TRBV11-3|TRBJ2-4
TGTGCCAGCAGTAACAGGGAAAACATTCAGTACTTC
CASSNRENIQYF
>.|TRBD1|TRBV9|TRBJ1-3
TGTGCCAGCAGCAGAAACAGGGGCGCTGGAAACACCATATATTTT
CASSRNRGAGNTIYF
>.|TRBD1|TRBV6-1|TRBJ1-4
TGTGCCAGCAGTGGAGGGTTACAGGGGCCTAATGAAAAACTGTTTTTT
CASSGGLQGPNEKLFF
>.|.|TRBV4-1|TRBJ2-2
TGCGCCAGCAGCCAAGACAGGGTTAACACCGGGGAGCTGTTTTTT
CASSQDRVNTGELFF
>.|.|TRBV10-3|TRBJ1-3
TGTGCCATCAGTCTAAACGCAGACAGTTTCTCTGGAAACACCATATATTTT
CAISLNADSFSGNTIYF
>once|TRBD1|TRBV19|TRBJ1-5
TGTGCCAGTAGTAAGGGGGACAGGACCAATCAGCCCCAGCATTTT
CASSKGDRTNQPQHF
>.|.|TRBV7-2|TRBJ1-6
TGTGCCAGCAGCTTATCTGCAGTCCTCTATAATTCACCCCTCCACTTT
CASSLSAVLYNSPLHF
>.|.|TRBV7-9|TRBJ1-4
TGTGCCAGCAGCTCCCGGCGTACTGGAGGGGCGGATGAAAAACTGTTTTTT
CASSSRRTGGADEKLFF
>.|.|TRBV21-1|TRBJ1-2
TGTGCCAGCAACACGACAGGGCCCCCTAACTATGGCTACACCTTC
CASNTTGPPNYGYTF
>.|.|TRBV19|TRBJ1-1
TGTGCCAGTAGGGACAGAAACACTGAAGCTTTCTTT
CASRDRNTEAFF
>.|.|TRBV19|TRBJ1-4
TGTGCCAGTAGCCAAACAGGGCCATCGGGTAATGAAAAACTGTTTTTT
CASSQTGPSGNEKLFF
>.|.|TRBV19|TRBJ1-2
TGTGCCAGTAGTATAGAGCAGGCAGGCCATGGCTACACCTTC
CASSIEQAGHGYTF
>.|.|TRBV30|TRBJ1-3
TGTGCCTGGAGTGTACAGGCGCCCTTTGGAAACACCATATATTTT
CAWSVQAPFGNTIYF
>.|.|TRBV1|TRBJ2-2
TGCACCAGCAGCCAAGCTAAAGAGTCCCCGCTAGCGGACTACACCGGGGAGCTGTTTTTT
CTSSQAKESPLADYTGELFF
>.|TRBD1|TRBV6-4|TRBJ1-1
TGTGCCAGCAGCCCACACTACAGGGGAAAAAACACTGAAGCTTTCTTT
CASSPHYRGKNTEAFF
>once|.|TRBV20-1|TRBJ2-5
TGCAGTGCTAGTGGCACCCTGACCCAGTACTTC
CSASGTLTQYF
>few|TRBD1|TRBV10-3|TRBJ1-2
TGTGCCATCACCTCGGGGACAGGGGACTACTATGGCTACACCTTC
CAITSGTGDYYGYTF
>.|TRBD2|TRBV28|TRBJ2-5
TGTGCCAGCAGTTTATGGGGGATAGCGGGACAAGAGACCCAGTACTTC
CASSLWGIAGQETQYF
>.|TRBD1|TRBV28|TRBJ1-6
TGTGCCACTCGGACAGGGAGGGATAATTCACCCCTCCACTTT
CATRTGRDNSPLHF
>.|TRBD1|TRBV10-3|TRBJ1-1
TGTGCCATCAGTGAGAATTCCGGGACAGGGGGCCTCAACACTGAAGCTTTCTTT
CAISENSGTGGLNTEAFF
>.|.|TRBV7-2|TRBJ2-5
TGTGCCAGCAGCCCATCCTGGGGGCTCCGGGAGACCCAGTACTTC
CASSPSWGLRETQYF
>.|.|TRBV6-1|TRBJ1-1
TGTGCCAGCAGTGACTTGGGACGGGGGACTGAAGCTTTCTTT
CASSDLGRGTEAFF
>.|.|TRBV18|TRBJ1-2
TGTGCCAGCTCCTCGGAGCAGGGATATGGCTACACCTTC
CASSSEQGYGYTF
>.|.|TRBV28|TRBJ1-1
TGTGCCAGCAGTCCGTTGAACACTGAAGCTTTCTTT
CASSPLNTEAFF
>.|.|TRBV19|TRBJ1-3
TGTGCCAGTAGTTTGACATTCGAGGGAAACACCATATATTTT
CASSLTFEGNTIYF
>.|.|TRBV9|TRBJ2-3
TGTGCCAGCAGCTTAGCGAAAGGGGTAGATACGCAGTATTTT
CASSLAKGVDTQYF
>.|TRBD1|TRBV30|TRBJ2-2
TGTGCCTGGAGGATTACTCGACAGGGTCCCGGGGAGCTGTTTTTT
CAWRITRQGPGELFF
>.|.|TRBV9|TRBJ1-5
TGTGCCAGCAGCGTAGGAGACAATCAGCCCCAGCATTTT
CASSVGDNQPQHF
>.|TRBD1|TRBV28|TRBJ2-5
TGTGCCAGCAGAACAGGGGGACAAGAGACCCAGTACTTC
CASRTGGQETQYF
>.|TRBD1|TRBV7-6|TRBJ2-7
TGTGCCAGCAGCCCGCTCCCCGACAGGGCCCACGAGCAGTACTTC
CASSPLPDRAHEQYF
>.|TRBD1|TRBV5-1|TRBJ2-1
TGCGCCAGCAGCTTGACGGGGGCGACAGGGGTTGGGAATGAGCAGTTCTTC
CASSLTGATGVGNEQFF
>once|TRBD2|TRBV19|TRBJ2-1
TGTGCCAGTAGCCGAACTAGCGGGAACTACAATGAGCAGTTCTTC
CASSRTSGNYNEQFF
>.|TRBD1|TRBV6-1|TRBJ1-5
TGTGCCAGCAGACGTACAGGGGGCGCCTCTCAGCCCCAGCATTTT
CASRRTGGASQPQHF
>.|.|TRBV27|TRBJ1-2
TGTGCCTCAGGCCTCTCTAACTATGGCTACACCTTC
CASGLSNYGYTF
>.|TRBD2|TRBV5-1|TRBJ2-3
TGCGCCAGCAGCTCGGGACTACCAAACACCGATACGCAGTATTTT
CASSSGLPNTDTQYF
>once|TRBD1|TRBV28|TRBJ2-3
TGTGCCAGCAGCCCGACAGGGGGCAGGCTCACAGATACGCAGTATTTT
CASSPTGGRLTDTQYF
>.|TRBD1|TRBV6-1|TRBJ1-1
TGTGCCAGCAGTGCCTGGACAGGGGCGAGCACTGAAGCTTTCTTT
CASSAWTGASTEAFF
>once|TRBD2|TRBV13|TRBJ2-1
TGTGCCAGCAGGAGGGCGGGAGGGGTCTACAATGAGCAGTTCTTC
CASRRAGGVYNEQFF
>.|TRBD1|TRBV9|TRBJ1-1
TGTGCCAGCAGCGTAGAGGGACAGGGTTTCACTGAAGCTTTCTTT
CASSVEGQGFTEAFF
>.|.|TRBV5-1|TRBJ1-1
TGCGCCAGCAGCTCACAGGGTCCCGCTGAAGCTTTCTTT
CASSSQGPAEAFF
>.|TRBD2|TRBV7-8|TRBJ2-7
TGTGCCAGCAGCTCCAGGGGGCTAGCGGGAGTAAGCTACGAGCAGTACTTC
CASSSRGLAGVSYEQYF
>.|TRBD2|TRBV12-5|TRBJ2-5
TGTGCTAGTGGTTTGCGATCTAAGCGGGAGCAAGAGACCCAGTACTTC
CASGLRSKREQETQYF
>once|.|TRBV4-2|TRBJ1-4
TGTGCCAGCAGCCAAGGTGTTGAGGGTGCAACTAATGAAAAACTGTTTTTT
CASSQGVEGATNEKLFF
>.|.|TRBV7-8|TRBJ2-7
TGTGCCAGCAGCGCCCGGGTTGGCGAGCAGTACTTC
CASSARVGEQYF
>.|TRBD1|TRBV19|TRBJ1-5
TGTGCCAGTAGTCTGGGACAGGGAGGCTATCAGCCCCAGCATTTT
CASSLGQGGYQPQHF
>.|.|TRBV19|TRBJ1-2
TGTGCCAGTAGTTTCTTGGTGAACTTCTATGGCTACACCTTC
CASSFLVNFYGYTF